This TCR beta chain was observed in a study of cytomegalovirus exposure and HLA in healthy donors. PCR involved 60 Vbeta and 13 Jbeta primers. The assay was immunoSEQ multiplex PCR, and TCRdb's table has in-frame clones only and misses some. Here the sample spans 110,000 or so clones, nearly 80% being singletons. The CDR3 runs 17 residues. Germline V gives CDR1 SEHNR, CDR2 FQNEAQ (reference sequence). Trimming at V came to 3 bases and at J to 3 bases, leaving 13 bases not matched to a gene. Sample: PBMCs. This chain joins TRBV7-9 and TRBJ2-7; 8 bases line up with TRBD1. The source of this sequence is a man younger than 40 in good health and CMV-seronegative. The CDR3 bases are TGTGCCAGCAGCTTCGGGGACAGGATTGTACCAAACTACGAGCAGTACTTC. Protein sequence: CASSFGDRIVPNYEQYF.